This T cell receptor beta chain is from a study of T cells in Graves' hyperthyroidism and ophthalmopathy. TCR beta CDR3 regions were amplified from RNA. A first-round RT-PCR of the TCR CDR3 used the HTBI primer set. MiXCR was run by TCRdb on the multiplex PCR reads, yielding one entry per CDR3 protein. The sample shows more than 450,000 distinct CDR3 sequences, 15% to 20% of them seen only once. Findings and caveats of the study: In the analysis, a 13 V-J model separated ophthalmopathy from stable hyperthyroidism.

Remarks on this clonotype: Its antigen is not known.

The receptor's source is a man aged 40-49 years with Graves' ophthalmopathy. Sequenced input: blood.

In DNA form, the CDR3 reads TGTGCCAGCAGCCGGGGGTATGAGACCCAGTACTTC. This gives the protein CASSRGYETQYF. V and J are TRBV13 and TRBJ2-5, with a tentative D call TRBD2 (6 bases). The CDR3 covers 12 residues. Trimming left V 5 bases short and J 5 bases short, with 9 bases between. Germline V gene data show CDR1 as PRHDT and CDR2 as FYEKMQ (reference sequence).